These 4 T cell receptor beta chains share one sample of origin, sequenced in a study of T cell responses to AZD1222 COVID-19 vaccine (dated by TCRdb to the early 2020s). Library preparation was by the immunoSEQ multiplex PCR assay. Drawn from immuneACCESS, this table holds only the in-frame rearrangements with V and J called that TCRdb kept. Clones are partly lost; checked studies trace under half to an unresolved V gene and leave the rest unexplained. Counted in this sample were under 200,000 clones; about 92% of them appeared once. The top ten clones comprise 3.6% of the sample. In the paper's terms, the time point label means: about 28 days (+/-7) after the second vaccine dose. According to the study, the label for this sample's treatment or condition signals: meningococcal conjugate vaccine given as trial control. The sequences come from peripheral blood, collected 28 days after the second dose of the MenACWY control vaccine. The receptor set was obtained from an adult who received the MenACWY meningococcal vaccine as a control.

This chain's CDR3 is CASSTDWNYGYTF. The CDR3 bases are TGTGCCAGTAGTACAGATTGGAACTATGGCTACACCTTC. The chain recombines TRBV19 with TRBJ1-2; D is uncertain. Trimming removed 4 bases at V and 2 bases at J, with 8 bases between. This CDR3 is built from 13 residues. Germline V lookup: CDR1 LNHDA, CDR2 SQIVND (reference sequence).

The rearrangement links TRBV14 to TRBJ1-1; D is unclear. V lost 2 bases and J lost 7, with 11 bases in between. This CDR3 comprises 13 residues. Per germline, CDR1 SGHDN and CDR2 FVKESK. The CDR3 here is CASSQLTEGEAFF. In DNA, the CDR3 is TGTGCCAGCAGCCAATTAACAGAGGGTGAAGCTTTCTTT.

This sequence joins TRBV6-6 and TRBJ1-4; 7 bases are shared with TRBD1. The V gene's germline CDR1 is MNHNY and CDR2 SVGAGI (reference sequence). The CDR3 totals 14 residues. The ends lost 6 bases at V and 6 bases at J; junction bases unmatched: 7. CDR3 nucleotides: TGTGCCAGCAGCTCGACAGGGCTGTATGAAAAACTGTTTTTT. Protein sequence: CASSSTGLYEKLFF.

CDR3 nucleotide sequence: TGTGCCAGTAGTCCGACCTCATGGGCGTATGAGCAGTTCTTC. Translating gives CASSPTSWAYEQFF. The V and J genes are TRBV19 and TRBJ2-1, with D uncertain. Germline-derived CDR1 and CDR2 are LNHDA and SQIVND (reference sequence). CDR3 length: 14 residues. The ends were cut back, 5 bases at V and 8 bases at J, with 16 bases in the middle.